The 9 T cell receptor beta chains listed next were all sequenced from one sample in a study of cytomegalovirus exposure and HLA in healthy donors. The PCR employed 60 Vbeta primers together with 13 Jbeta primers. Sequencing used immunoSEQ multiplex PCR; TCRdb keeps in-frame clones, though not all of them. Of approximately 69,000 clones in the sample, roughly 80% were seen once. The material sequenced was PBMCs. The receptors stem from a young woman in good health and CMV-seropositive.

This chain joins TRBV5-6 and TRBJ1-1; D ambiguous. Per the germline V gene, CDR1 is SGHDT and CDR2 is YYEEEE. V was shortened by 0 bases and J by 1 base, with 7 bases between the two germline ends. The CDR3 is made up of 14 amino acids. CDR3 region: CASSLVRGNTEAFF. The CDR3 bases are TGTGCCAGCAGCTTGGTGCGGGGGAACACTGAAGCTTTCTTT.

This chain links TRBV5-1 with TRBJ2-1; D uncertain. Trimming shortened V by 0 bases and J by 7 bases, and 17 bases separated the two germline ends. The CDR3 sequence is 16 residues long. Germline CDR1 and CDR2: SGHRS and YFSETQ. Written as DNA, the CDR3 is TGCGCCAGCAGCTTGGGTGATAGCCTCCGGAAGAATGAGCAGTTCTTC. Translating it yields CASSLGDSLRKNEQFF.

The chain combines TRBV6-5 with TRBJ1-1; the D is unclear. CDR3 size: 14 residues. CDR1 is MNHEY and CDR2 is SVGAGI in the germline V gene. Deletions cut 1 base from V and 5 bases from J, with 11 bases between. The CDR3 loop reads CASSYWQDGTEAFF. The CDR3 DNA sequence: TGTGCCAGCAGTTACTGGCAGGATGGGACTGAAGCTTTCTTT.

The chain carries TRBV28 and TRBJ2-7, with 10 bases fitting TRBD2. CDR1 is MDHEN, CDR2 SYDVKM, per germline. V trimming: 8 bases; J trimming: 2 bases; junction bases outside the gene matches: 6. The CDR3 is 14 amino acids. CDR3: CASVRGTSAYEQYF. The CDR3 DNA reads TGTGCCAGCGTGCGTGGGACTAGCGCCTACGAGCAGTACTTC.

This clone was counted between two and nine times. The J gene is TRBJ1-1, the V gene TRBV13, with D perhaps matching TRBD1 (6 bases). Per germline, CDR1 PRHDT and CDR2 FYEKMQ (reference sequence). This CDR3 has 17 amino acids. V was shortened by 6 bases and J by 2 bases, with 22 bases between the two germline ends. CDR3 nucleotides: TGTGCCAGCAGTCCGACGACAGGATATCCGAGAAACACTGAAGCTTTCTTT. Protein product: CASSPTTGYPRNTEAFF.

This sequence joins TRBV6-5 and TRBJ2-1; 7 bases agree with TRBD1. V trimming: 2 bases; J trimming: 6 bases; junction bases outside the gene matches: 4. The CDR3 spans 14 residues. CDR1 is MNHEY, CDR2 SVGAGI, per germline. CDR3 residues: CASSYAGGRNEQFF. CDR3 coding DNA: TGTGCCAGCAGTTACGCAGGGGGACGCAATGAGCAGTTCTTC.

The rearrangement links TRBV7-6 to TRBJ2-2, with 10 bases matching TRBD2. Trimming removed 1 base from V and 6 bases from J; junction bases left unmatched: 5. CDR3 length equals 16 residues. Germline-derived CDR1 and CDR2 are SGHVS and FNYEAQ. The chain's CDR3 is CASSLEPSGSAGELFF. CDR3 nucleotides: TGTGCCAGCAGCTTAGAGCCTAGCGGGAGTGCCGGGGAGCTGTTTTTT. Full variable domain (rest looked up from reference TRBV7-6 and TRBJ2-2): GAGVSQSPRYKVTKRGQDVALRCDPISGHVSLYWYRQALGQGPEFLTYFNYEAQQDKSGLPNDRFSAERPEGSISTLTIQRTEQRDSAMYRCASSLEPSGSAGELFFGEGSRLTVL.

The chain uses TRBV7-2 and TRBJ2-7; no definite D call. The V gene lost 5 bases and the J gene lost 6 bases, with 11 bases spanning the gap. Germline CDR1 reads SGHTA; CDR2 reads FQGNSA. The CDR3 has 12 residues. CDR3 protein: CASSPQSREQYF. Here the CDR3 DNA reads TGTGCCAGCAGCCCCCAAAGCCGCGAGCAGTACTTC.

V usage is TRBV6-6 and J usage is TRBJ1-2; D not certain. V was shortened by 1 base and J by 7 bases, with 7 bases between the two germline ends. There are 12 residues in the CDR3. Germline assignment: CDR1 MNHNY and CDR2 SVGAGI (reference sequence). The CDR3 nucleotides read TGTGCCAGCAGTTACTTGGAGCTTGGCTACACCTTC. It encodes CASSYLELGYTF.